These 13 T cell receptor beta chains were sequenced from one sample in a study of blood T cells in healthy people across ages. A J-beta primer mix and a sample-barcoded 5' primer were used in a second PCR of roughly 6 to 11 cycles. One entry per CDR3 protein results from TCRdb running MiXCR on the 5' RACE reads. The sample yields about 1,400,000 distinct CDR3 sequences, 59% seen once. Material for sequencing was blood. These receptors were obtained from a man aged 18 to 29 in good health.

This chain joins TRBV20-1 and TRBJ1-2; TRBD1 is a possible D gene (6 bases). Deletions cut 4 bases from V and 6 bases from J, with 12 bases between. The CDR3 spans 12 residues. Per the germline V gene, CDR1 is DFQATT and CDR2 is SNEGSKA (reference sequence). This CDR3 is CSAIEGGDGYTF. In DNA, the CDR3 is TGCAGTGCTATTGAAGGGGGTGATGGCTACACCTTC.

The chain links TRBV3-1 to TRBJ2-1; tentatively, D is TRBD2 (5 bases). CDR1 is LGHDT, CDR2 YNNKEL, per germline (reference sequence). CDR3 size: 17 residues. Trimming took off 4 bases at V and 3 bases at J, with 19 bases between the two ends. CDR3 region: CASSLTRAAPNYNEQFF. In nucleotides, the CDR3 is TGTGCCAGCAGCCTTACTAGAGCGGCGCCGAACTACAATGAGCAGTTCTTC.

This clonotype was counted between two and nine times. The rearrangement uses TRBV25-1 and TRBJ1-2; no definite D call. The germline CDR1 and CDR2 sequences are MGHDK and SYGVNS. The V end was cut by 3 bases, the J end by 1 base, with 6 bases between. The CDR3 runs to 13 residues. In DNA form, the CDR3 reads TGTGCCAGCAGTGACTATATTAACTATGGCTACACCTTC. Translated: CASSDYINYGYTF.

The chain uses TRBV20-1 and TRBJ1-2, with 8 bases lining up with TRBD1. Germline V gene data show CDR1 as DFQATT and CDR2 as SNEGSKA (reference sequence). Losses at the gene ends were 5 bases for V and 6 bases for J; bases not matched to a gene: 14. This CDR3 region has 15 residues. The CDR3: CSALTRDRLQNGYTF. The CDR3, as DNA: TGCAGTGCTCTCACAAGGGACAGGTTGCAAAATGGCTACACCTTC.

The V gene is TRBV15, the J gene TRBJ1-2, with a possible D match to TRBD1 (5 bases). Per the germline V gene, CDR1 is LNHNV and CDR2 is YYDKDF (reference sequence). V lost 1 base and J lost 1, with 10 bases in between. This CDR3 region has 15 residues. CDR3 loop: CATSRGRGGNYGYTF. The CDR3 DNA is TGTGCCACCAGCAGAGGTCGCGGGGGTAACTATGGCTACACCTTC.

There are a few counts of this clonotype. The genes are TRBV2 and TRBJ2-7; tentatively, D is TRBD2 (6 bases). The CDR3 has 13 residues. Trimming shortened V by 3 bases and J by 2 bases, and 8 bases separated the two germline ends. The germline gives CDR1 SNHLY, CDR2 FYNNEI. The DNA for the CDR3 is TGTGCCAGCAGTGAGGGACTCCCCTACGAGCAGTACTTC. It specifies CASSEGLPYEQYF. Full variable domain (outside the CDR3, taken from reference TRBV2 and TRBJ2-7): EPEVTQTPSHQVTQMGQEVILRCVPISNHLYFYWYRQILGQKVEFLVSFYNNEISEKSEIFDDQFSVERPDGSNFTLKIRSTKLEDSAMYFCASSEGLPYEQYFGPGTRLTVT.

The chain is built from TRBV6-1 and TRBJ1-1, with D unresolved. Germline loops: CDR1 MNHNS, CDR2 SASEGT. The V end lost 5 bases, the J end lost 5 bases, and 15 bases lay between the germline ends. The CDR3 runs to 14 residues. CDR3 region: CASSPRRVGTEAFF. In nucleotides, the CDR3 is TGTGCCAGCAGTCCCCGCCGGGTGGGGACTGAAGCTTTCTTT.

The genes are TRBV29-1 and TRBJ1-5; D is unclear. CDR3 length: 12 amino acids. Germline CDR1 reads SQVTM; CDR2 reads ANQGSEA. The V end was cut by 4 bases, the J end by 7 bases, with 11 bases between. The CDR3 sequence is CSVGEGRQPQHF. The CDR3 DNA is TGCAGCGTTGGGGAGGGAAGGCAGCCCCAGCATTTT.

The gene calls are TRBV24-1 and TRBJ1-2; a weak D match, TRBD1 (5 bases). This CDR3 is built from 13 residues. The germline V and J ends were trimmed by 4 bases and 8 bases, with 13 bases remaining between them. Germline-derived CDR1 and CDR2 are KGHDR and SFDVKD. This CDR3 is CATSDRGGKGYTF. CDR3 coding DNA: TGTGCCACCAGTGACCGGGGGGGTAAAGGCTACACCTTC.

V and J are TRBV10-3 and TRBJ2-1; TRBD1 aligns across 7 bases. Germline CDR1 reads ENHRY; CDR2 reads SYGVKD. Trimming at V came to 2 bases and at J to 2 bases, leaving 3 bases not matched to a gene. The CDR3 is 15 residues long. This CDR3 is CAISEPQGTYNEQFF. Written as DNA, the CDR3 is TGTGCCATCAGTGAGCCACAGGGGACCTACAATGAGCAGTTCTTC.

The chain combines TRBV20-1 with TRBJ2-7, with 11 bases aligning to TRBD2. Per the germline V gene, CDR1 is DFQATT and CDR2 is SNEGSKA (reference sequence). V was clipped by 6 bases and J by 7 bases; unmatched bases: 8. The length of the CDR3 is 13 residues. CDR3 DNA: TGCAGTGCCATAGCGGGAGGGCTAACAGAGCAGTACTTC. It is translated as CSAIAGGLTEQYF.

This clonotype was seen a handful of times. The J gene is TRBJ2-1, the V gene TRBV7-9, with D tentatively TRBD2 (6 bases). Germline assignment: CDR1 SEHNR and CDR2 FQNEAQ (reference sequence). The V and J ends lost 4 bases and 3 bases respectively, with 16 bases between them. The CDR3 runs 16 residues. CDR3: CASSSPPGENYNEQFF. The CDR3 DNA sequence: TGTGCCAGCAGCTCCCCTCCGGGGGAAAACTACAATGAGCAGTTCTTC.

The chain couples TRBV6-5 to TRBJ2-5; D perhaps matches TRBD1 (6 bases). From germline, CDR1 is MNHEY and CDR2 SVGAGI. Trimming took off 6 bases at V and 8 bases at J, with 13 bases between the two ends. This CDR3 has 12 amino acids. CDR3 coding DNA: TGTGCCAGCAGCTACAACAGGGCCACCCAGTACTTC. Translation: CASSYNRATQYF.